Following are 26 T cell receptor beta chains from one sample sequenced in a study of cytomegalovirus exposure and HLA in healthy donors. Only in-frame clones appear in the TCRdb table, and some are missing; sequencing was by immunoSEQ multiplex PCR. The table has around 60,000 clones, around 90% seen once; the top ten hold about 3%. Sequenced material: PBMCs. These receptors originate from a man between 18 and 29 years old in good health and CMV-seronegative.

V gene TRBV27 combines with J gene TRBJ2-7; tentatively, D is TRBD1 (6 bases). There are 14 residues in the CDR3. V lost 2 bases and J 6 bases, leaving 14 bases between the germline ends. Per germline, CDR1 MNHEY and CDR2 SMNVEV (reference sequence). The CDR3 region has the DNA TGTGCCAGCAGTTTACTAGGGGGAAATCGCGAGCAGTACTTC. Its translation: CASSLLGGNREQYF.

V and J are TRBV29-1 and TRBJ1-2, with 7 bases identical to TRBD1. The CDR3 sequence is 16 residues long. CDR1 SQVTM and CDR2 ANQGSEA come from the germline V gene. The J segment lost 4 bases and the V segment lost 3 bases, leaving 14 bases of the junction unmatched. CDR3 DNA sequence: TGCAGCGTTGATCGACAAGGGGGCAGGGGAAGCTATGGCTACACCTTC. This encodes CSVDRQGGRGSYGYTF.

The chain joins TRBV7-6 to TRBJ2-1, with a weak D call TRBD2 (5 bases). The germline V and J ends were trimmed by 5 bases and 12 bases, with 17 bases remaining between them. This CDR3 is built from 13 residues. CDR1 and CDR2 from the germline V gene are SGHVS and FNYEAQ. CDR3 amino acids: CASSPTPGFGQFF. In nucleotides, the CDR3 is TGTGCCAGCAGCCCGACCCCGGGGTTCGGGCAGTTCTTC.

V is TRBV4-2 and J is TRBJ1-5, with D unresolved. V was shortened by 0 bases and J by 5 bases, with 5 bases between the two germline ends. CDR3 size: 13 residues. CDR1 and CDR2 (germline): LGHNA, YNFKEQ. The CDR3 coding sequence is TGTGCCAGCAGCCAAGAGAGGTATCAGCCCCAGCATTTT. Amino acids: CASSQERYQPQHF.

The V gene is TRBV27, the J gene TRBJ2-1, with 13 positions matching TRBD2. With V trimmed by 5 bases and J by 9 bases, 7 bases remained unmatched. The CDR3 is 15 residues long. Looked up from germline, CDR1 is MNHEY and CDR2 is SMNVEV (reference sequence). The CDR3 DNA follows: TGTGCCAGCAGTAGGACTAGCGGGAGCTTGGGTGAGCAGTTCTTC. The encoded protein is CASSRTSGSLGEQFF.

CDR3 nucleotides: TGTGCCAGCAGTTCAGACCGGGACAGGTTTGAGACTGGGGCCAACGTCCTGACTTTC. It codes for CASSSDRDRFETGANVLTF. The chain links TRBV14 to TRBJ2-6, with TRBD1 matching 8 bases. The germline gives CDR1 SGHDN, CDR2 FVKESK. The V and J ends lost 6 bases and 2 bases, in that order; junction bases with no gene match: 15. The CDR3 has 19 residues.

V and J are TRBV18 and TRBJ1-1, with D hard to call. The CDR3 covers 15 residues. The V end was cut by 3 bases, the J end by 1 base, with 12 bases between. The germline gives CDR1 KGHSH, CDR2 LQKENI. The CDR3 loop is CASSPYEAENTEAFF. The CDR3 DNA sequence: TGTGCCAGCTCACCTTACGAGGCGGAGAACACTGAAGCTTTCTTT.

The chain combines TRBV28 with TRBJ2-2, with TRBD1 identical over 10 bases. Trimming took 10 bases from V and 5 from J; bases not matched to a gene: 7. CDR1 is MDHEN, CDR2 SYDVKM, per germline. The CDR3 loop spans 14 amino acids. The CDR3 here is CAIPGQGRTGELFF. Written as DNA, the CDR3 is TGTGCCATACCGGGACAGGGGAGAACCGGGGAGCTGTTTTTT.

The CDR3, as DNA: TGTGCCAGCAGTATCAGGGGCGCAACTAATGAAAAACTGTTTTTT. Its protein is CASSIRGATNEKLFF. The chain links TRBV6-5 to TRBJ1-4; a possible D gene is TRBD1 (6 bases). Trimming stripped 5 bases from V and 0 bases from J, with 10 bases between. This CDR3 contains 15 residues. CDR1 is MNHEY and CDR2 is SVGAGI in the germline V gene.

This clone occurred a few times. V gene TRBV10-1 combines with J gene TRBJ2-2; possible D gene TRBD1, 5 bases. Germline CDR1 reads WNHNN; CDR2 reads SYGVQD (reference sequence). V lost 6 bases to trimming and J lost 7 bases, with 12 bases between them. The CDR3 contains 13 residues. The CDR3 is CASRGAWGGELFF. CDR3 nucleotide sequence: TGCGCCAGCAGAGGGGCCTGGGGCGGGGAGCTGTTTTTT.

This chain links TRBV2 with TRBJ2-1; D is perhaps TRBD2 (6 bases). Per the germline V gene, CDR1 is SNHLY and CDR2 is FYNNEI. The CDR3 is 15 amino acids. Trimming left V 7 bases short and J 0 bases short, with 13 bases between. Here the CDR3 reads CASISGPSSYNEQFF. CDR3 nucleotides: TGTGCCAGCATCAGCGGGCCTAGCTCCTACAATGAGCAGTTCTTC.

The CDR3 loop is CATSRVLSGEYQETQYF. CDR3 nucleotides: TGTGCCACCAGCAGAGTTCTTAGCGGAGAGTACCAAGAGACCCAGTACTTC. The V and J genes are TRBV15 and TRBJ2-5; perhaps TRBD2 as D (6 bases). This CDR3 is built from 17 residues. V was clipped by 1 base and J by 0 bases, with 15 bases between them. Germline V gives CDR1 LNHNV, CDR2 YYDKDF (reference sequence). The variable domain in full, with the rest retrieved from reference TRBV15 and TRBJ2-5, is DAMVIQNPRYQVTQFGKPVTLSCSQTLNHNVMYWYQQKSSQAPKLLFHYYDKDFNNEADTPDNFQSRRPNTSFCFLDIRSPGLGDTAMYLCATSRVLSGEYQETQYFGPGTRLLVL.

The V call is TRBV29-1, the J call TRBJ2-7, with 9 bases that match TRBD1. Trimming cost V 7 bases and J 2 bases; bases outside gene matches: 6. The germline V gene encodes CDR1 SQVTM and CDR2 ANQGSEA. The CDR3 runs 13 residues. The chain's CDR3 is CSAMDRGTYEQYF. The CDR3 DNA reads TGCAGCGCAATGGACAGGGGAACCTACGAGCAGTACTTC.

The chain uses TRBV6-1 and TRBJ2-2; 9 bases align to TRBD1. The CDR3 contains 15 residues. The germline gives CDR1 MNHNS, CDR2 SASEGT. The V and J ends lost 1 base and 3 bases, in that order; junction bases with no gene match: 0. Here the CDR3 DNA reads TGTGCCAGCAGTGAAGGGGACAGGGACACCGGGGAGCTGTTTTTT. It specifies CASSEGDRDTGELFF.

This clone was picked up one time. The chain is built from TRBV28 and TRBJ1-2; 7 bases are a match to TRBD1. From germline, CDR1 is MDHEN and CDR2 SYDVKM. The CDR3 runs 16 residues. Trimming cost V 7 bases and J 10 bases; bases outside gene matches: 21. CDR3 residues: CASIKRRGRGNVDYTF. CDR3 bases: TGTGCCAGCATAAAACGCCGGGGCAGGGGGAATGTGGACTACACCTTC.

This clone has just one count. V is TRBV7-2 and J is TRBJ2-1; 10 bases match TRBD1. Germline CDR1 SGHTA, CDR2 FQGNSA. The CDR3 has 16 amino acids. J gave up 7 bases and V 2 bases, and 8 bases lay outside the gene matches. The CDR3 coding sequence is TGTGCCAGCAGCTTATTCGCGACAGGGGGCTTGAATGAGCAGTTCTTC. Protein sequence: CASSLFATGGLNEQFF.

The rearrangement joins TRBV5-1 to TRBJ2-5, with 9 nucleotides matching TRBD1. Germline trimming cut 3 bases from V and 7 bases from J; bases unmatched to any gene: 10. Germline V gene lookup returns CDR1 SGHRS and CDR2 YFSETQ. The CDR3 loop spans 15 amino acids. CDR3 loop: CASSSGTQGAGTQYF. CDR3 in DNA: TGCGCCAGCAGCTCGGGGACACAGGGGGCTGGGACCCAGTACTTC. Full variable domain (missing parts from reference TRBV5-1 and TRBJ2-5): KAGVTQTPRYLIKTRGQQVTLSCSPISGHRSVSWYQQTPGQGLQFLFEYFSETQRNKGNFPGRFSGRQFSNSRSEMNVSTLELGDSALYLCASSSGTQGAGTQYFGPGTRLLVL.

The CDR3 DNA is TGTGCCTGGAGTGATGATAGAGGGATGAGCAATCAGCCCCAGCATTTT. As protein: CAWSDDRGMSNQPQHF. The J gene is TRBJ1-5, the V gene TRBV30; D gene uncertain. Trimming removed 1 base from V and 1 base from J, with 14 bases in between. There are 16 residues in the CDR3. The V gene's germline CDR1 is GTSNPN and CDR2 SVGIG (reference sequence).

The V and J genes are TRBV11-2 and TRBJ2-7; D is undetermined. In germline, CDR1 is SGHAT, CDR2 FQNNGV. The CDR3 length is 14 residues. V shed 3 bases and J shed 2 bases, with 11 bases lying between them. The CDR3 protein is CASSLGDGTYEQYF. The DNA of the CDR3 is TGTGCCAGCAGCTTGGGCGACGGTACCTACGAGCAGTACTTC.

The chain has TRBV4-1 and TRBJ2-5, with D perhaps TRBD2 (6 bases). This CDR3 is 17 amino acids long. Trimming removed 4 bases from V and 3 bases from J, with 21 bases in between. Germline values: CDR1 MGHRA, CDR2 YSYEKL. Here the CDR3 reads CASSPRGPAWGEETQYF. The CDR3 region has the DNA TGCGCCAGCAGCCCCCGAGGGCCAGCTTGGGGGGAAGAGACCCAGTACTTC.

The chain couples TRBV15 to TRBJ2-1, with a weak D call TRBD1 (6 bases). Trimming pared 5 bases from V and 0 bases from J, leaving 11 bases between. Germline loops: CDR1 LNHNV, CDR2 YYDKDF (reference sequence). The CDR3 covers 15 residues. The CDR3 DNA follows: TGTGCCACCAGCCTCGAAGGGGGCTCCTACAATGAGCAGTTCTTC. Translation: CATSLEGGSYNEQFF.

CDR3 sequence: CAWSVNRVQTQYF. The CDR3 DNA follows: TGTGCCTGGAGTGTGAACAGGGTACAGACCCAGTACTTC. The J gene is TRBJ2-5, the V gene TRBV30, with a possible D match to TRBD1 (6 bases). Trimming left V 0 bases short and J 6 bases short, with 11 bases between. The CDR3 is 13 amino acids. CDR1 and CDR2 from the germline V gene are GTSNPN and SVGIG (reference sequence).

The V gene is TRBV7-3, the J gene TRBJ1-1, with a weak D call TRBD1 (6 bases). This CDR3 has 14 residues. Trimming took 4 bases from V and 4 from J, leaving 13 bases between them. Per the germline V gene, CDR1 is SGHTA and CDR2 is FQGTGA. DNA of the CDR3: TGTGCCAGCAGCTCGTCAGGGGCAGGCACTGAAGCTTTCTTT. Translating it yields CASSSSGAGTEAFF.

V is TRBV27 and J is TRBJ2-1; possible D gene TRBD2, 5 bases. CDR3 size: 15 residues. In germline, CDR1 is MNHEY, CDR2 SMNVEV (reference sequence). V was shortened by 2 bases and J by 4 bases, with 12 bases between the two germline ends. The CDR3 DNA reads TGTGCCAGCAGTTTAGAGGGAGAGCGGTACAATGAGCAGTTCTTC. It encodes CASSLEGERYNEQFF.

J is TRBJ2-7 and V is TRBV28; TRBD2 agrees at 8 bases. Unmatched junction bases numbered 10, after V lost 5 bases and J lost 1 base. This CDR3 is 16 amino acids long. The germline gives CDR1 MDHEN, CDR2 SYDVKM. In DNA, the CDR3 is TGTGCCAGCAGTCTCCTCAATGAGCGGGGGTCCTACGAGCAGTACTTC. Its protein is CASSLLNERGSYEQYF.

The V gene is TRBV6-4, the J gene TRBJ2-3; 7 positions match TRBD1. V was clipped by 0 bases and J by 1 base; unmatched bases: 1. Germline loops: CDR1 MRHNA, CDR2 SNTAGT. CDR3 length equals 15 residues. CDR3 protein: CASSDSQGGTDTQYF. CDR3 sequence (DNA): TGTGCCAGCAGTGACTCCCAGGGGGGCACAGATACGCAGTATTTT.